One and the same sample provided the 28 T cell receptor beta chains below, sequenced in a study of cytomegalovirus exposure and HLA in healthy donors. Using immunoSEQ multiplex PCR, the repertoire was profiled, and TCRdb retains in-frame clones only, with some absent. The sample has approximately 300,000 clones; roughly 88% are singletons. Sequencing was performed on PBMCs. These receptors were collected from a young woman in good health and CMV-seronegative.

The chain uses TRBV15 and TRBJ2-7; 9 bases are shared with TRBD1. V gave up 5 bases and J gave up 0 bases; unmatched junction bases: 2. The CDR3 runs to 14 residues. CDR1 is LNHNV, CDR2 YYDKDF, per germline (reference sequence). This chain's CDR3 is CATSETGGSYEQYF. CDR3 DNA: TGTGCCACCAGCGAGACAGGGGGCTCCTACGAGCAGTACTTC.

This clone was detected only a few times. Additional DNA sequences in this sample encode the identical CDR3. The chain joins TRBV27 to TRBJ1-5; 7 positions match TRBD1. Germline loops: CDR1 MNHEY, CDR2 SMNVEV (reference sequence). After removal of 5 bases from V and 0 bases from J, the junction contained 7 bases not matched to a gene. This CDR3 region has 16 residues. Here the CDR3 reads CASSPRTGNSNQPQHF. CDR3 bases: TGTGCCAGCAGTCCTCGGACAGGAAATAGCAATCAGCCCCAGCATTTT.

The chain joins TRBV6-1 to TRBJ2-7; TRBD1 agrees at 7 bases. Germline-derived CDR1 and CDR2 are MNHNS and SASEGT. Trimming cost V 5 bases and J 5 bases; bases outside gene matches: 9. The CDR3 totals 14 residues. The CDR3 DNA reads TGTGCCAGCAGTTTCTCTGACAGGGAACACGAGCAGTACTTC. Translation gives CASSFSDREHEQYF.

This rearrangement joins TRBV7-9 to TRBJ2-3, with TRBD2 as a possible D gene (6 bases). Trimming took off 5 bases at V and 0 bases at J, with 12 bases between the two ends. This CDR3 region has 15 residues. Germline V lookup: CDR1 SEHNR, CDR2 FQNEAQ (reference sequence). The CDR3 region is CASSPRSGSTDTQYF. The CDR3 DNA reads as TGTGCCAGCAGCCCCCGGAGCGGGAGCACAGATACGCAGTATTTT.

This sequence joins TRBV15 and TRBJ2-3; the D is unclear. V was cut by 0 bases and J by 2 bases, with 12 bases left in between. CDR1 and CDR2 from the germline V gene are LNHNV and YYDKDF (reference sequence). The CDR3 has 16 residues. DNA for the CDR3: TGTGCCACCAGCAGAGAAGCCGCCCGAGTCACAGATACGCAGTATTTT. Translation: CATSREAARVTDTQYF.

The gene calls are TRBV14 and TRBJ2-2, with no clear D. The CDR3 is made up of 12 amino acids. The germline V gene encodes CDR1 SGHDN and CDR2 FVKESK. Trimming pared 3 bases from V and 8 bases from J, leaving 7 bases between. CDR3 sequence reads: CASSHPGGELFF. The DNA for the CDR3 is TGTGCCAGCAGCCATCCCGGGGGGGAGCTGTTTTTT.

The chain couples TRBV2 to TRBJ2-1, with a possible D match to TRBD2 (5 bases). The ends were cut back, 8 bases at V and 0 bases at J, with 17 bases in the middle. CDR1 SNHLY and CDR2 FYNNEI come from the germline V gene. CDR3 length: 16 amino acids. CDR3 in DNA: TGTGCCAGCGGACCGGCGGGTCAGAGCTCCTACAATGAGCAGTTCTTC. Its protein product is CASGPAGQSSYNEQFF.

This chain joins TRBV25-1 and TRBJ2-1, with a tentative D call TRBD2 (6 bases). The CDR3 loop spans 14 amino acids. CDR1 is MGHDK and CDR2 is SYGVNS in the germline V gene. Trimming took 3 bases from V and 3 from J, leaving 9 bases between them. The CDR3, as DNA: TGTGCCAGCAGTGATCCGGGGGTCTACAATGAGCAGTTCTTC. As protein: CASSDPGVYNEQFF. Full variable domain (remainder filled in from reference TRBV25-1 and TRBJ2-1): EADIYQTPRYLVIGTGKKITLECSQTMGHDKMYWYQQDPGMELHLIHYSYGVNSTEKGDLSSESTVSRIRTEHFPLTLESARPSHTSQYLCASSDPGVYNEQFFGPGTRLTVL.

This clone appeared once. This rearrangement joins TRBV6-5 to TRBJ2-3, with D tentatively TRBD2 (6 bases). Germline V gives CDR1 MNHEY, CDR2 SVGAGI. Trimming shortened V by 0 bases and J by 0 bases, and 10 bases separated the two germline ends. This CDR3 has 16 amino acids. CDR3 DNA: TGTGCCAGCAGTTACTCGATAGCGGCTAGCACAGATACGCAGTATTTT. It is translated as CASSYSIAASTDTQYF.

This clone was seen once. The V call is TRBV15, the J call TRBJ2-7, with TRBD2 matching over 14 bases. CDR3 length: 19 amino acids. The germline V gene encodes CDR1 LNHNV and CDR2 YYDKDF (reference sequence). The trim removed 0 bases at V and 5 bases at J, leaving 12 bases unmatched. The chain's CDR3 is CATSRERTGTSGSSNEQYF. DNA for the CDR3: TGTGCCACCAGCAGAGAGAGAACCGGGACTAGCGGGAGTTCGAACGAGCAGTACTTC. Drawing the rest from reference TRBV15 and TRBJ2-7, the complete variable domain is DAMVIQNPRYQVTQFGKPVTLSCSQTLNHNVMYWYQQKSSQAPKLLFHYYDKDFNNEADTPDNFQSRRPNTSFCFLDIRSPGLGDTAMYLCATSRERTGTSGSSNEQYFGPGTRLTVT.

The chain has TRBV19 and TRBJ1-1; 7 bases fit TRBD1. The CDR3 is 15 amino acids. V shed 10 bases, J shed 0 bases, and the junction held 11 bases outside the gene matches. In germline, CDR1 is LNHDA, CDR2 SQIVND (reference sequence). This CDR3 is CATRQGGLMNTEAFF. CDR3 DNA: TGTGCCACACGGCAGGGGGGATTAATGAACACTGAAGCTTTCTTT.

The V gene is TRBV5-4, the J gene TRBJ2-7; the match to TRBD2 covers 7 bases. CDR3 length: 16 amino acids. The V gene's germline CDR1 is SGHNT and CDR2 YYREEE (reference sequence). V shed 5 bases, J shed 4 bases, and the junction held 15 bases outside the gene matches. This CDR3 is CASRDGLGRGIYEQYF. The CDR3 bases are TGTGCCAGCAGGGATGGGCTAGGGAGGGGAATATACGAGCAGTACTTC. Looking up the rest from reference TRBV5-4 and TRBJ2-7 gives the full variable domain: ETGVTQSPTHLIKTRGQQVTLRCSSQSGHNTVSWYQQALGQGPQFIFQYYREEENGRGNFPPRFSGLQFPNYSSELNVNALELDDSALYLCASRDGLGRGIYEQYFGPGTRLTVT.

In this sample, this clone turned up once. The rearrangement joins TRBV5-4 to TRBJ2-1; TRBD2 agrees at 7 bases. From germline, CDR1 is SGHNT and CDR2 YYREEE (reference sequence). V shed 2 bases and J 2 bases; nucleotides not matched to a gene: 7. The CDR3 is made up of 16 amino acids. CDR3 protein: CASSLTGGRTYNEQFF. CDR3 nucleotide sequence: TGTGCCAGCAGCTTAACGGGCGGGAGAACCTACAATGAGCAGTTCTTC.

This clone was recorded a few times. The rearrangement links TRBV5-6 to TRBJ2-2; D may be TRBD1 (6 bases). The CDR3 runs to 15 residues. CDR1 and CDR2 (germline): SGHDT, YYEEEE. V gave up 2 bases and J gave up 1 base, with 9 bases separating them. In nucleotides, the CDR3 is TGTGCCAGCAGCTTCAGGGGTTGGAACACCGGGGAGCTGTTTTTT. Translation gives CASSFRGWNTGELFF.

This clone has just one count. The sample has other DNA sequences that encode this CDR3 too. The chain recombines TRBV7-2 with TRBJ1-5, with D unresolved. CDR1 is SGHTA, CDR2 FQGNSA, per germline. This CDR3 has 15 residues. Trimming left V 1 base short and J 4 bases short, with 11 bases between. Written as DNA, the CDR3 is TGTGCCAGCAGCTTAGGACAAGGATCTAATCAGCCCCAGCATTTT. Amino acid sequence: CASSLGQGSNQPQHF.

The chain joins TRBV25-1 to TRBJ1-4, with D uncertain. This CDR3 has 14 amino acids. Trimming pared 4 bases from V and 2 bases from J, leaving 8 bases between. Per the germline V gene, CDR1 is MGHDK and CDR2 is SYGVNS. CDR3 DNA: TGTGCCAGCAGTGTAGCGGAGACTAATGAAAAACTGTTTTTT. Amino acid sequence: CASSVAETNEKLFF.

The rearrangement uses TRBV11-2 and TRBJ2-3, with TRBD2 matching over 7 bases. The junction had 6 bases not matched to a gene; V was cut back by 1 base and J by 2 bases. The germline CDR1 and CDR2 sequences are SGHAT and FQNNGV. The CDR3 loop spans 16 amino acids. The CDR3 DNA reads as TGTGCCAGCAGCTTAGGGGCTAGCGGAGCCACAGATACGCAGTATTTT. Translation gives CASSLGASGATDTQYF.

The chain combines TRBV29-1 with TRBJ1-2; D gene unclear. The CDR3 consists of 11 residues. The V gene's germline CDR1 is SQVTM and CDR2 ANQGSEA. Trimming took 3 bases from V and 4 from J, leaving 6 bases between them. The DNA of the CDR3 is TGCAGCGTTGATTTCGGCTATGGCTACACCTTC. It encodes CSVDFGYGYTF.

This chain uses TRBV27 with TRBJ1-1; D is uncertain. Germline loops: CDR1 MNHEY, CDR2 SMNVEV (reference sequence). Between the trimmed V and J ends, which lost 3 bases and 1 base, there was a span of 12 bases. The CDR3 is 15 residues long. In DNA form, the CDR3 reads TGTGCCAGCAGTTTGTCTTTGGTCGGGAACACTGAAGCTTTCTTT. This encodes CASSLSLVGNTEAFF.

The chain couples TRBV5-3 to TRBJ2-4; 9 bases are shared with TRBD1. TRBV5-3 is treated as an ORF (open reading frame) with a function not yet certain. V dropped 6 bases and J dropped 0; count of bases not matched to a gene: 7. The CDR3 consists of 16 residues. Here the CDR3 DNA reads TGTGCCAGAACGAGGACAGGGGTTTTAGCCAAAAACATTCAGTACTTC. Protein: CARTRTGVLAKNIQYF.

The rearrangement uses TRBV27 and TRBJ1-2; no clear D gene. Germline CDR1 is MNHEY and CDR2 is SMNVEV (reference sequence). The V and J ends lost 5 bases and 7 bases respectively, with 20 bases between them. This CDR3 comprises 15 residues. The CDR3 bases are TGTGCCAGCAGTGGAAGTTGGGCTGGCACCGCTGGCTACACCTTC. Protein sequence: CASSGSWAGTAGYTF.

The chain joins TRBV4-3 to TRBJ2-5; TRBD2 might be the D (5 bases). This CDR3 comprises 15 residues. Deletions cut 0 bases from V and 1 base from J, with 9 bases between. CDR1 and CDR2 from the germline V gene are LGHNA and YSLEER. The CDR3 is CASSQESAAQETQYF. The DNA for the CDR3 is TGCGCCAGCAGCCAAGAGTCAGCGGCCCAAGAGACCCAGTACTTC.

This clone has just one count. The J gene is TRBJ1-1, the V gene TRBV19; D unresolved. Germline V gene lookup returns CDR1 LNHDA and CDR2 SQIVND (reference sequence). V dropped 3 bases and J dropped 6 bases, with 11 bases sitting between them. The CDR3 covers 13 residues. As DNA, the CDR3 is TGTGCCAGTAGTATCACCCCGGGATCTGAAGCTTTCTTT. This gives the protein CASSITPGSEAFF.

J is TRBJ2-1 and V is TRBV15, with D unclear. The ends were cut back, 0 bases at V and 0 bases at J, with 9 bases in the middle. Germline V CDR1 and CDR2: LNHNV, YYDKDF (reference sequence). CDR3 length: 16 amino acids. CDR3 sequence (DNA): TGTGCCACCAGCAGAGAAGCCTCTGCCTCCTACAATGAGCAGTTCTTC. It translates to CATSREASASYNEQFF.

The chain employs TRBV7-2 and TRBJ2-1; TRBD1 matches at 7 bases. V trimming: 5 bases; J trimming: 6 bases; junction bases outside the gene matches: 7. The CDR3 length is 14 residues. From germline, CDR1 is SGHTA and CDR2 FQGNSA. The CDR3 here is CASSHPTGPNEQFF. In DNA form, the CDR3 reads TGTGCCAGCAGCCATCCGACAGGGCCCAATGAGCAGTTCTTC.

This chain joins TRBV5-6 and TRBJ2-2; no definite D call. This CDR3 has 14 residues. V lost 1 base and J 3 bases, leaving 7 bases between the germline ends. The V gene's germline CDR1 is SGHDT and CDR2 YYEEEE. In DNA form, the CDR3 reads TGTGCCAGCAGCTTGAACTACTACACCGGGGAGCTGTTTTTT. Protein sequence: CASSLNYYTGELFF.

The genes are TRBV4-1 and TRBJ2-4, with 12 bases that match TRBD2. Germline CDR1 MGHRA, CDR2 YSYEKL. The CDR3 is 18 residues long. V lost 1 base to trimming and J lost 3 bases; unmatched junction nucleotides: 7. CDR3 DNA: TGCGCCAGCAGCCAAGGCTTACTAGCGGGAGGTCACAAAAACATTCAGTACTTC. Encoded protein: CASSQGLLAGGHKNIQYF.

This rearrangement joins TRBV6-6 to TRBJ2-3, with unresolved D. Germline CDR1 reads MNHNY; CDR2 reads SVGAGI (reference sequence). V lost 6 bases, J lost 12 bases, and 16 bases lay in between. This CDR3 is 12 amino acids long. The CDR3 spells CASSPTGLVQYF. The CDR3 DNA sequence: TGTGCCAGCAGCCCAACTGGTCTGGTTCAGTATTTT.